The 28 T cell receptor beta chains given below trace back to one sample, sequenced in a study of T-cell reconstitution after alpha-beta-depleted transplantation in children. As it was prepared, the TCRbeta library received unique molecular identifiers. Each CDR3 protein is one row after TCRdb ran MiXCR on the PCR reads. The repertoire holds about 370,000 distinct CDR3 sequences, roughly 22% seen once, with around 4% in the top ten. Sequenced here: PBMCs from the stem cell graft donor, sampled from the stem cell graft. The receptors stem from a human donor who donated a stem cell graft to a child with acute myeloid leukemia.

The chain employs TRBV28 and TRBJ2-1, with 8 nucleotides matching TRBD1. The V gene's germline CDR1 is MDHEN and CDR2 SYDVKM. The CDR3 covers 18 residues. The ends lost 8 bases at V and 0 bases at J; junction bases unmatched: 15. CDR3: CASPPGQVSLSSYNEQFF. The DNA for the CDR3 is TGTGCCAGCCCCCCGGGACAGGTTTCCCTGAGCTCCTACAATGAGCAGTTCTTC.

The chain carries TRBV9 and TRBJ2-7, with a tentative D call TRBD2 (6 bases). CDR3 length: 15 amino acids. Looked up from germline, CDR1 is SGDLS and CDR2 is YYNGEE. V lost 0 bases to trimming and J lost 4 bases, with 14 bases between them. CDR3 sequence: CASSVGGGRTYEQYF. CDR3 bases: TGTGCCAGCAGCGTAGGAGGAGGGAGGACTTACGAGCAGTACTTC.

This clonotype came up a few times. This chain joins TRBV10-1 and TRBJ2-4; D is unclear. Trimming pared 9 bases from V and 1 base from J, leaving 13 bases between. CDR1 and CDR2 (germline): WNHNN, SYGVQD (reference sequence). The CDR3 sequence is 14 residues long. For the CDR3, the DNA is TGCGCCAGGTTGCACGTGAGGGCCAAAAACATTCAGTACTTC. Protein sequence: CARLHVRAKNIQYF.

The chain uses TRBV5-5 and TRBJ1-5, with unresolved D. This CDR3 is 15 amino acids long. Germline CDR1 reads SGHKS; CDR2 reads YYEKEE (reference sequence). V lost 0 bases to trimming and J lost 3 bases, with 10 bases between them. The CDR3 DNA reads TGTGCCAGCAGCTTGGCAGTCCTGGCCAATCAGCCCCAGCATTTT. Protein sequence: CASSLAVLANQPQHF.

This clonotype came up a few times. V and J are TRBV9 and TRBJ2-6; D gene unclear. V dropped 3 bases and J dropped 4 bases, with 5 bases sitting between them. Looked up from germline, CDR1 is SGDLS and CDR2 is YYNGEE. The CDR3 has 13 amino acids. The CDR3 bases are TGTGCCAGCAGCGGAGCGGGGGCCAACGTCCTGACTTTC. It encodes CASSGAGANVLTF.

CDR3 coding DNA: TGCAGTGCTAGTTACTCAGGCGGAAACCATGGCTACACCTTC. Its translation is CSASYSGGNHGYTF. The gene calls are TRBV20-1 and TRBJ1-2; no firm D call. Germline CDR1 reads DFQATT; CDR2 reads SNEGSKA (reference sequence). The CDR3 totals 14 residues. Trimming removed 3 bases at V and 6 bases at J, with 17 bases between.

This clonotype came up many times. The chain couples TRBV6-1 to TRBJ1-1, with D maybe TRBD1 (6 bases). The V end lost 6 bases, the J end lost 1 base, and 9 bases lay between the germline ends. Germline CDR1 MNHNS, CDR2 SASEGT. The CDR3 has 13 residues. The CDR3 sequence is CASRWGQNTEAFF. Written as DNA, the CDR3 is TGTGCCAGCAGGTGGGGACAGAACACTGAAGCTTTCTTT.

The chain joins TRBV10-1 to TRBJ2-2; D possibly corresponds to TRBD2 (6 bases). V lost 0 bases to trimming and J lost 4 bases, with 6 bases between them. Germline CDR1 is WNHNN and CDR2 is SYGVQD (reference sequence). This CDR3 spans 14 amino acids. As DNA, the CDR3 is TGCGCCAGCAGTGAGTCGCGGGGCACCGGGGAGCTGTTTTTT. It translates to CASSESRGTGELFF.

This clonotype has only a few counts. V usage is TRBV28 and J usage is TRBJ2-1, with D perhaps matching TRBD1 (5 bases). Trimming left V 6 bases short and J 8 bases short, with 11 bases between. The germline gives CDR1 MDHEN, CDR2 SYDVKM. This CDR3 spans 12 amino acids. CDR3 DNA sequence: TGTGCCAGCAGAAAAGGGGCTTATGAGCAGTTCTTC. Translation: CASRKGAYEQFF.

As for this clonotype: Since a much larger clone is just one base distant, this may be a read error. The V gene is TRBV29-1, the J gene TRBJ2-1; no definite D call. CDR1 SQVTM and CDR2 ANQGSEA come from the germline V gene. The CDR3 runs to 17 residues. This chain's CDR3 is CSAEFLRDSGPYNEQFF. Here the CDR3 DNA reads TGCAGCGCTGAATTCCTTAGGGATTCTGGACCCTACAATGAGCAGTTCTTC.

The V call is TRBV5-1, the J call TRBJ2-7, with a possible D match to TRBD2 (5 bases). V was clipped by 2 bases and J by 3 bases, with 18 bases between them. CDR1 and CDR2 (germline): SGHRS, YFSETQ. This CDR3 contains 16 residues. The CDR3 DNA follows: TGCGCCAGCAGCTTCCTTTATGGTAGCGCGATCTACGAGCAGTACTTC. Translated, it gives CASSFLYGSAIYEQYF.

The table lists this clonotype with many counts. The junction and the germline gene differ at one end; a read error may be behind it. The chain is built from TRBV5-1 and TRBJ2-1; D remains unclear. The germline gives CDR1 SGHRS, CDR2 YFSETQ. This CDR3 has 12 residues. Here the CDR3 reads CASSLERNEQFF. For the CDR3, the DNA is TGTGCCAGCAGTTTAGAACGGAATGAGCAGTTCTTC. Drawing the rest from reference TRBV5-1 and TRBJ2-1, the complete variable domain is KAGVTQTPRYLIKTRGQQVTLSCSPISGHRSVSWYQQTPGQGLQFLFEYFSETQRNKGNFPGRFSGRQFSNSRSEMNVSTLELGDSALYLCASSLERNEQFFGPGTRLTVL.

This clonotype was detected a few times. The V call is TRBV5-1, the J call TRBJ1-2; D remains unclear. V was pared by 0 bases and J by 10 bases, with 10 bases between. Germline V gene lookup returns CDR1 SGHRS and CDR2 YFSETQ. The CDR3 consists of 12 residues. CDR3 coding DNA: TGCGCCAGCAGCTTGGATATTGGGATCTACACCTTC. Its protein is CASSLDIGIYTF.

This clonotype was seen only a few times. The gene calls are TRBV11-2 and TRBJ2-5; D unresolved. The germline gives CDR1 SGHAT, CDR2 FQNNGV. The CDR3 has 11 residues. The V gene lost 7 bases and the J gene lost 4 bases, with 7 bases spanning the gap. As DNA, the CDR3 is TGTGCCAGCACCCAAGGAGAGACCCAGTACTTC. Its protein product is CASTQGETQYF.

The chain couples TRBV20-1 to TRBJ2-7, with D hard to call. The CDR3 runs to 13 residues. The ends were cut back, 6 bases at V and 3 bases at J, with 15 bases in the middle. Germline CDR1 DFQATT, CDR2 SNEGSKA (reference sequence). This CDR3 is CSAPTRSNYEQYF. CDR3 nucleotide sequence: TGCAGTGCCCCGACACGTAGTAACTACGAGCAGTACTTC.

This clonotype has a handful of counts. The rearrangement joins TRBV27 to TRBJ1-1, with 7 bases identical to TRBD1. CDR3 size: 15 residues. V trimming: 5 bases; J trimming: 1 base; junction bases outside the gene matches: 7. The germline V gene encodes CDR1 MNHEY and CDR2 SMNVEV (reference sequence). CDR3 loop: CASSRSGQQNTEAFF. DNA for the CDR3: TGTGCCAGCAGTCGGTCGGGACAGCAGAACACTGAAGCTTTCTTT.

DNA for the CDR3: TGCAGCGTTGTCGGGAGGGCCGGCGATGAGCAGTTCTTC. It encodes CSVVGRAGDEQFF. The chain has TRBV29-1 and TRBJ2-1, with 8 bases identical to TRBD2. V was pared by 4 bases and J by 8 bases, with 7 bases of the junction left unmatched. The germline CDR1 and CDR2 sequences are SQVTM and ANQGSEA. The CDR3 runs 13 residues.

The chain has TRBV9 and TRBJ2-5, with D uncertain. Per germline, CDR1 SGDLS and CDR2 YYNGEE. The CDR3 has 16 amino acids. Trimming removed 3 bases at V and 2 bases at J, with 17 bases between. The CDR3: CASSETPMAEQETQYF. The CDR3 bases are TGTGCCAGCAGCGAGACCCCGATGGCGGAACAAGAGACCCAGTACTTC. Full variable domain (rest looked up from reference TRBV9 and TRBJ2-5): DSGVTQTPKHLITATGQRVTLRCSPRSGDLSVYWYQQSLDQGLQFLIQYYNGEERAKGNILERFSAQQFPDLHSELNLSSLELGDSALYFCASSETPMAEQETQYFGPGTRLLVL.

The chain is built from TRBV12-3 or TRBV12-4 and TRBJ2-5; maybe TRBD2 (6 bases). The V and J ends lost 7 bases and 0 bases respectively, with 15 bases between them. The CDR3 runs to 15 residues. CDR3 protein: CASTISGTYQETQYF. In DNA, the CDR3 is TGTGCCAGCACTATTAGCGGAACCTACCAAGAGACCCAGTACTTC.

This chain connects TRBV7-2 to TRBJ1-6; no firm D call. This CDR3 comprises 14 residues. Trimming cost V 4 bases and J 4 bases, with 8 bases left between them. Per the germline V gene, CDR1 is SGHTA and CDR2 is FQGNSA. The chain's CDR3 is CASSSDGYNSPLHF. In nucleotides, the CDR3 is TGTGCCAGCAGCTCCGACGGATATAATTCACCCCTCCACTTT.

V gene TRBV29-1 combines with J gene TRBJ1-1; 10 bases are shared with TRBD1. Germline loops: CDR1 SQVTM, CDR2 ANQGSEA. V lost 7 bases and J lost 0; bases outside the gene matches: 17. The CDR3 is 18 amino acids. CDR3 sequence: CSACGVDRGQGMNTEAFF. CDR3 DNA: TGCAGCGCCTGTGGGGTAGACAGGGGGCAGGGGATGAACACTGAAGCTTTCTTT.

This clonotype was observed a few times. The rearrangement joins TRBV12-3 or TRBV12-4 to TRBJ2-1; 8 bases align to TRBD2. The CDR3 is 16 amino acids. The junction had 4 bases not matched to a gene; V was cut back by 3 bases and J by 0 bases. Here the CDR3 DNA reads TGTGCCAGCAGTTTCCCCAGCGGGAGCTCCTACAATGAGCAGTTCTTC. This translates into CASSFPSGSSYNEQFF.

This clonotype was detected only a few times. This chain joins TRBV4-3 and TRBJ1-6, with TRBD1 matching 8 bases. Germline CDR1 and CDR2: LGHNA and YSLEER. With 3 bases clipped from V and 10 bases from J, the junction kept 11 bases outside the gene matches. CDR3 size: 16 residues. CDR3 residues: CASSHLGDRPYSPLHF. Here the CDR3 DNA reads TGCGCCAGCAGCCACCTGGGGGACAGGCCATACTCACCCCTCCACTTT.

As DNA, the CDR3 is TGTGCCAGCTCCGGGACAGTTATGAACACTGAAGCTTTCTTT. This encodes CASSGTVMNTEAFF. The chain combines TRBV18 with TRBJ1-1; 7 bases map to TRBD1. This CDR3 has 14 amino acids. In germline, CDR1 is KGHSH, CDR2 LQKENI. With V trimmed by 6 bases and J by 0 bases, 4 bases remained unmatched.

There are a few counts of this clonotype. J is TRBJ1-3 and V is TRBV27; D is unclear. V was cut by 2 bases and J by 2 bases, with 10 bases left in between. The germline CDR1 and CDR2 sequences are MNHEY and SMNVEV (reference sequence). The CDR3 consists of 15 residues. The CDR3 nucleotides read TGTGCCAGCAGTTTAACAATCTTCCCTGGAAACACCATATATTTT. Encoded protein: CASSLTIFPGNTIYF.

This clonotype turned up a few times. V gene TRBV7-9 combines with J gene TRBJ2-7; no firm D call. The CDR3 has 14 amino acids. Germline-derived CDR1 and CDR2 are SEHNR and FQNEAQ (reference sequence). Trimming took 0 bases from V and 1 from J, leaving 7 bases between them. This CDR3 is CASSLAPQSYEQYF. The CDR3 DNA reads TGTGCCAGCAGCTTAGCCCCACAGTCCTACGAGCAGTACTTC.

This clonotype was observed a handful of times. J is TRBJ2-3 and V is TRBV6-1; perhaps TRBD2 as D (6 bases). This CDR3 comprises 15 residues. Per the germline V gene, CDR1 is MNHNS and CDR2 is SASEGT. V was clipped by 1 base and J by 6 bases, with 14 bases between them. This CDR3 reads CASSEGGGTGDTQYF. CDR3 in DNA: TGTGCCAGCAGTGAAGGCGGCGGGACGGGGGATACGCAGTATTTT.

The chain has TRBV20-1 and TRBJ2-6; 9 nucleotides align to TRBD1. The CDR3 runs 15 residues. Trimming cost V 6 bases and J 4 bases; bases outside gene matches: 7. Germline loops: CDR1 DFQATT, CDR2 SNEGSKA (reference sequence). DNA for the CDR3: TGCAGTGCCGACAGGGGGATAGTGGGGGCCAACGTCCTGACTTTC. This translates into CSADRGIVGANVLTF.